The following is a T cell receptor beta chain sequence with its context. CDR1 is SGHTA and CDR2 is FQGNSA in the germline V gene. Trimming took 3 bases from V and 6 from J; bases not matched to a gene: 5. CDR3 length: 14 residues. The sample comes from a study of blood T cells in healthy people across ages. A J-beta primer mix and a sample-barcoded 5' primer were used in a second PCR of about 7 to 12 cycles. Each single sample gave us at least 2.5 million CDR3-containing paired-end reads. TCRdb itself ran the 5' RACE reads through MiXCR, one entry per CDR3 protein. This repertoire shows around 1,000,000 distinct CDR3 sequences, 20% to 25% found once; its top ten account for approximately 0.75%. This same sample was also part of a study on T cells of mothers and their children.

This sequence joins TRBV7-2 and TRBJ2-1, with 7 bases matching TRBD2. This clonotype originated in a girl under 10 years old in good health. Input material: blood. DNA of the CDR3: TGTGCCAGCAGCTTTGGGGCGGGAGCCAATGAGCAGTTCTTC. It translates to CASSFGAGANEQFF.